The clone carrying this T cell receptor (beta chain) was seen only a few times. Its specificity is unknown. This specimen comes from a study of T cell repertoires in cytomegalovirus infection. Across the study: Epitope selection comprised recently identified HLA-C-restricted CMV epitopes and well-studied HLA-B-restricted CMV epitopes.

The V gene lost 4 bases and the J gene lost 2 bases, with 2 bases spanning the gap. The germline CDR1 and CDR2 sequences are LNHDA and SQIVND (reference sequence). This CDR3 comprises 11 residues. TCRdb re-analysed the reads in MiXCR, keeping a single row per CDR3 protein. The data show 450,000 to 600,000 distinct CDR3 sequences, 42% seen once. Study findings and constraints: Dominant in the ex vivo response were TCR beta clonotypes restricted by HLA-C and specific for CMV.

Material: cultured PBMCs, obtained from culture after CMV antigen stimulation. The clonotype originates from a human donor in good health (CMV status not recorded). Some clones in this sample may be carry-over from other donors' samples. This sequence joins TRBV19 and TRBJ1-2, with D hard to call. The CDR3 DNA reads TGTGCCAGTAGTACGAACTATGGCTACACCTTC. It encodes CASSTNYGYTF. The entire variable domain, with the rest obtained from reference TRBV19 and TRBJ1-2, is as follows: DGGITQSPKYLFRKEGQNVTLSCEQNLNHDAMYWYRQDPGQGLRLIYYSQIVNDFQKGDIAEGYSVSREKKESFPLTVTSAQKNPTAFYLCASSTNYGYTFGSGTRLTVV.